These T cell receptor beta chains were read from a single sample in a study of blood T cell repertoires in COVID-19. Clones were sequenced by immunoSEQ multiplex PCR, and TCRdb holds only the in-frame ones, with some missing. The sample yields a few hundred thousand clones, about 87% seen once. What was sequenced was peripheral blood. These receptors were taken from a human donor in a cohort sampled during active COVID-19. CDR3s include the opening cysteine and the closing phenylalanine or tryptophan. Each record gives: V gene, clone size, D gene, J gene, CDR3 DNA, CDR3 protein. The D gene is left open where the match is weak. Clone size is given for some rows only: seen once, a few or many times, or a class if the clone is expanded.

V gene: TRBV7-8; clone size: NA; D gene: TRBD2; J gene: TRBJ2-5; CDR3 DNA: TGTGCCAGCAGCGATGGCGGGGGTGGGGAGACCCAGTACTTC; CDR3 protein: CASSDGGGGETQYF
V gene: TRBV6-1; clone size: NA; D gene: NA; J gene: TRBJ2-7; CDR3 DNA: TGTGCCAGCAGTGAACCGGCGGACTCCCACTACGAGCAGTACTTC; CDR3 protein: CASSEPADSHYEQYF
V gene: TRBV18; clone size: NA; D gene: TRBD1; J gene: TRBJ2-7; CDR3 DNA: TGTGCCAGCTCCGGGACAGGAAGCTCCTACGAGCAGTACTTC; CDR3 protein: CASSGTGSSYEQYF
V gene: TRBV2; clone size: NA; D gene: TRBD2; J gene: TRBJ2-2; CDR3 DNA: TGTGCCAGCAGTTCTGAACGGGGGGAGAACACCGGGGAGCTGTTTTTT; CDR3 protein: CASSSERGENTGELFF
V gene: TRBV7-8; clone size: NA; D gene: NA; J gene: TRBJ1-2; CDR3 DNA: TGTGCCAGCAGCTTAGACAGGCTCTATGGCTACACCTTC; CDR3 protein: CASSLDRLYGYTF
V gene: TRBV4-1; clone size: NA; D gene: NA; J gene: TRBJ1-1; CDR3 DNA: TGCGCCAGCAGCCAAGTATTGCGTCGAGCGGACAGTTACACTGAAGCTTTCTTT; CDR3 protein: CASSQVLRRADSYTEAFF
V gene: TRBV29-1; clone size: NA; D gene: TRBD1; J gene: TRBJ2-5; CDR3 DNA: TGCAGCTTGGGACAGGGATGGGAGACCCAGTACTTC; CDR3 protein: CSLGQGWETQYF
V gene: TRBV19; clone size: few; D gene: TRBD1; J gene: TRBJ1-5; CDR3 DNA: TGTGCCAGTAGTAAAACAGGGGGCGGAAGCAATCAGCCCCAGCATTTT; CDR3 protein: CASSKTGGGSNQPQHF
V gene: TRBV10-3; clone size: few; D gene: TRBD1; J gene: TRBJ1-2; CDR3 DNA: TGTGCCATCAGTGAGGGCCGACAGGGAAGTAAAGGCTACACCTTC; CDR3 protein: CAISEGRQGSKGYTF
V gene: TRBV2; clone size: once; D gene: TRBD1; J gene: TRBJ2-7; CDR3 DNA: TGTGCCAGATCCTTCAACAGGGGAAGCTCCTACGAGCAGTACTTC; CDR3 protein: CARSFNRGSSYEQYF
V gene: TRBV7-3; clone size: NA; D gene: NA; J gene: TRBJ1-1; CDR3 DNA: TGTGCCAGCAGCGCAGGGGTGCAGTCGCAAGCTTTCTTT; CDR3 protein: CASSAGVQSQAFF
V gene: TRBV5-4; clone size: NA; D gene: TRBD1; J gene: TRBJ1-2; CDR3 DNA: TGTGCCAGCAGCGTGGACAGGAACTATGGCTACACCTTC; CDR3 protein: CASSVDRNYGYTF